Following are 17 T cell receptor beta chains from one sample sequenced in a study of blood T cell repertoires in COVID-19. Produced via immunoSEQ multiplex PCR; TCRdb's table is partial and in-frame only. The sample has around 62,000 clones; more than 70% are singletons. The sequencing input was PBMCs or T cells enriched from blood (not recorded which). These receptor sequences come from a woman between 35 and 50 years old who had recovered from COVID-19.

The chain links TRBV5-4 to TRBJ2-1, with 7 bases that match TRBD2. V was clipped by 6 bases and J by 6 bases; unmatched bases: 12. Per germline, CDR1 SGHNT and CDR2 YYREEE (reference sequence). This CDR3 is 15 amino acids long. The DNA of the CDR3 is TGTGCCAGCACCCCCCCAGAGCGGGGTATCAATGAGCAGTTCTTC. This encodes CASTPPERGINEQFF.

The CDR3 here is CASSGGGSSGQPQHF. Here the CDR3 DNA reads TGTGCCAGTAGTGGAGGGGGATCTAGCGGTCAGCCCCAGCATTTT. V usage is TRBV19 and J usage is TRBJ1-5, with D possibly being TRBD1 (6 bases). V was shortened by 5 bases and J by 6 bases, with 17 bases between the two germline ends. In germline, CDR1 is LNHDA, CDR2 SQIVND (reference sequence). This CDR3 is 15 amino acids long.

This clone was counted between two and nine times. The V gene is TRBV6-5, the J gene TRBJ2-7, with a weak D call TRBD1 (5 bases). V was trimmed by 8 bases and J by 3 bases, leaving 17 bases between them. This CDR3 spans 14 amino acids. Per the germline V gene, CDR1 is MNHEY and CDR2 is SVGAGI. The chain's CDR3 is CASSQDPGIYEQYF. The DNA of the CDR3 is TGTGCCAGCTCCCAGGACCCAGGGATCTACGAGCAGTACTTC.

V gene TRBV7-8 combines with J gene TRBJ1-1; D is undetermined. Germline values: CDR1 SGHVS, CDR2 FQNEAQ. Trimming pared 1 base from V and 0 bases from J, leaving 3 bases between. This CDR3 spans 13 amino acids. The CDR3 region is CASSLGMNTEAFF. CDR3 bases: TGTGCCAGCAGCTTAGGTATGAACACTGAAGCTTTCTTT.

The rearrangement joins TRBV12-1 to TRBJ1-1; the DNA was not compared with TRBD1, the D call given in the table. TRBV12-1 is a listed pseudogene. This CDR3 contains 20 residues. This CDR3 reads CASSSVPYQSTGGRAPEAFF. CDR3 sequence (DNA): TGTGCCAGCAGCTCCGTACCCTATCAATCTACAGGGGGCCGGGCTCCTGAAGCTTTCTTT.

This clone was found a few times. The chain combines TRBV4-2 with TRBJ2-1; possibly TRBD2 for D (6 bases). Trimming removed 1 base at V and 2 bases at J, with 18 bases between. Per germline, CDR1 LGHNA and CDR2 YNFKEQ. The CDR3 covers 18 residues. The CDR3 protein is CASSQGGNLAPAYNEQFF. The CDR3 DNA reads TGTGCCAGCAGCCAAGGGGGGAACCTAGCGCCGGCCTACAATGAGCAGTTCTTC.

This clone was seen a few times. The V and J genes are TRBV12-3 or TRBV12-4 and TRBJ1-1; D is unresolved. The CDR3 length is 13 residues. Trimming removed 5 bases at V and 3 bases at J, with 10 bases between. The CDR3 here is CASSIGVDTEAFF. The CDR3 DNA follows: TGTGCCAGCAGTATAGGTGTAGACACTGAAGCTTTCTTT.

This clone is a singleton in its sample. The chain employs TRBV9 and TRBJ2-1; TRBD2 matches at 7 bases. Trimming took 0 bases from V and 3 from J; bases not matched to a gene: 3. Germline CDR1 and CDR2: SGDLS and YYNGEE. The CDR3 contains 15 residues. CDR3 sequence: CASSVDVAGYNEQFF. The CDR3 nucleotides are TGTGCCAGCAGCGTAGACGTAGCGGGCTACAATGAGCAGTTCTTC.

The chain combines TRBV7-8 with TRBJ1-1, with 7 bases fitting TRBD1. This CDR3 contains 15 residues. With V trimmed by 5 bases and J by 4 bases, 10 bases remained unmatched. Germline V gives CDR1 SGHVS, CDR2 FQNEAQ. CDR3 in amino acids: CASSKQGAGGTEAFF. CDR3 coding DNA: TGTGCCAGCAGCAAACAAGGAGCAGGGGGCACTGAAGCTTTCTTT.

The chain recombines TRBV15 with TRBJ2-3; 7 bases line up with TRBD2. The germline V gene has CDR1 LNHNV and CDR2 YYDKDF (reference sequence). The CDR3 loop spans 15 amino acids. V dropped 8 bases and J dropped 2; count of bases not matched to a gene: 10. For the CDR3, the DNA is TGTGCCACCCTCCAGGCTAGCGGCGCCACAGATACGCAGTATTTT. This sequence encodes CATLQASGATDTQYF.

The chain joins TRBV27 to TRBJ2-3, with D perhaps matching TRBD1 (5 bases). The ends were cut back, 2 bases at V and 5 bases at J, with 14 bases in the middle. Germline-derived CDR1 and CDR2 are MNHEY and SMNVEV (reference sequence). This CDR3 is built from 15 residues. For the CDR3, the DNA is TGTGCCAGCAGTTTAGCAGGGTTTCTAGGAGATACGCAGTATTTT. Amino acids: CASSLAGFLGDTQYF.

This sequence joins TRBV29-1 and TRBJ1-6; possibly TRBD1 for D (6 bases). V was pared by 3 bases and J by 11 bases, with 23 bases between. CDR3 length: 16 amino acids. Germline CDR1 SQVTM, CDR2 ANQGSEA. CDR3 sequence reads: CSVDDHPGHQFPPLHF. As DNA, the CDR3 is TGCAGCGTTGATGATCACCCGGGACATCAATTTCCACCCCTCCACTTT. Full variable domain (missing parts from reference TRBV29-1 and TRBJ1-6): SAVISQKPSRDICQRGTSLTIQCQVDSQVTMMFWYRQQPGQSLTLIATANQGSEATYESGFVIDKFPISRPNLTFSTLTVSNMSPEDSSIYLCSVDDHPGHQFPPLHFGNGTRLTVT.

The chain uses TRBV3-1 (or the pseudogene TRBV3-2) and TRBJ1-2, with a tentative D call TRBD1 (5 bases). V dropped 1 base and J dropped 5 bases, with 20 bases sitting between them. This CDR3 contains 17 residues. Germline V gives CDR1 LGHDT, CDR2 YNNKEL (reference sequence). Here the CDR3 reads CASSQGRSAGRDYGYTF. Written as DNA, the CDR3 is TGTGCCAGCAGCCAAGGTCGGTCGGCAGGGAGGGATTATGGCTACACCTTC.

The CDR3 region has the DNA TGTGCCAGCAGCCAAATGCGGGGGGGCCGGGAGACCCAGTACTTC. It codes for CASSQMRGGRETQYF. The V call is TRBV3-1 (or the pseudogene TRBV3-2), the J call TRBJ2-5, with 9 nucleotides matching TRBD2. The CDR3 spans 15 residues. Germline CDR1 and CDR2: LGHDT and YNNKEL (reference sequence). V lost 2 bases and J lost 5; bases outside the gene matches: 6.

CDR3 amino acids: CASSANSGTGFRETQYF. DNA for the CDR3: TGTGCCAGCAGCGCAAACTCCGGGACAGGGTTTCGCGAGACCCAGTACTTC. This sequence joins TRBV9 and TRBJ2-5, with 9 bases identical to TRBD1. The CDR3 contains 17 residues. Per the germline V gene, CDR1 is SGDLS and CDR2 is YYNGEE. V was pared by 3 bases and J by 5 bases, with 14 bases of the junction left unmatched.

This chain links TRBV5-8 with TRBJ2-1; 11 bases match TRBD2. The junction had 12 bases not matched to a gene; V was cut back by 4 bases and J by 9 bases. CDR3 size: 16 residues. Germline CDR1 is SGHTS and CDR2 is YDEGEE. DNA for the CDR3: TGTGCCAGCAGCCCTATTAGCGGGGGGGCGGTTGGTGAGCAGTTCTTC. Encoded protein: CASSPISGGAVGEQFF.

This chain uses TRBV5-1 with TRBJ1-1; D perhaps matches TRBD1 (6 bases). The CDR3 has 12 amino acids. Trimming left V 4 bases short and J 8 bases short, with 12 bases between. The germline V gene has CDR1 SGHRS and CDR2 YFSETQ. CDR3 amino acids: CASSRGGAEAFF. The DNA of the CDR3 is TGCGCCAGCAGCCGAGGGGGGGCCGAAGCTTTCTTT.